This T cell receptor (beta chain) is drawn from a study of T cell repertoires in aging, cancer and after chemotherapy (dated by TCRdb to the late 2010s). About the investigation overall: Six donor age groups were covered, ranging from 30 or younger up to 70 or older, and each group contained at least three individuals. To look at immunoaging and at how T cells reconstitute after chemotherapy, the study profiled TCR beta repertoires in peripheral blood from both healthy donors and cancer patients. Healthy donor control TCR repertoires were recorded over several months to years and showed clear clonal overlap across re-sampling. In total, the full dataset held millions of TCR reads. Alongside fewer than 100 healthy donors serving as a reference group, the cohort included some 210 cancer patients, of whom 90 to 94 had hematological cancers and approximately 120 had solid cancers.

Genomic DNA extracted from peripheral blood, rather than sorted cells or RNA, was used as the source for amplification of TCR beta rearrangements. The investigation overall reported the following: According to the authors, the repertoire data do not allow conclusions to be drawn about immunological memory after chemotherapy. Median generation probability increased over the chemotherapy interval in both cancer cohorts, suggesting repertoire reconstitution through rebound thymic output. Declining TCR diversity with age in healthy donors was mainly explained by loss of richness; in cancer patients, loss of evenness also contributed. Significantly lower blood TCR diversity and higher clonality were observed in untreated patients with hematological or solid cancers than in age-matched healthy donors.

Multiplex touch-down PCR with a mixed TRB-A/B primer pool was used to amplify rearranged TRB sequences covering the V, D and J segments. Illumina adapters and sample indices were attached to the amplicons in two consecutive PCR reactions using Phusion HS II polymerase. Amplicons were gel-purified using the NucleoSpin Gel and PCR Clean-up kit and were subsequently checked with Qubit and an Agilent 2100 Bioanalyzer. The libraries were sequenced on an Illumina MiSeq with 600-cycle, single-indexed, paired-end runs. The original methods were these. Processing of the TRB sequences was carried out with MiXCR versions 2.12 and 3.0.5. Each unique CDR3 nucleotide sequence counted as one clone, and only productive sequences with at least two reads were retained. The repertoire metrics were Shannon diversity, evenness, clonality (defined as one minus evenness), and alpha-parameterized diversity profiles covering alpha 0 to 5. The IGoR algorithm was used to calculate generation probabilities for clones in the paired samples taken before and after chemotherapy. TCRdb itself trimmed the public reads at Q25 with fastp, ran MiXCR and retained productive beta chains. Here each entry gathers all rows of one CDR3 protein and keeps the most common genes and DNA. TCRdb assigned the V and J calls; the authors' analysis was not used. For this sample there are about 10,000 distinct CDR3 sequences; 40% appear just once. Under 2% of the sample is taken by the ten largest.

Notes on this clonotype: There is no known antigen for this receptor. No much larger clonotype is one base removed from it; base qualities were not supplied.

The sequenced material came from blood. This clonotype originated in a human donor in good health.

The DNA sequence is as follows: TGTGCCAGCAGTTTGGGCAGGGCCTCCTACGAGCAGTACGTC. Translated, this is CASSLGRASYEQYV. The chain employs TRBV11-2 and TRBJ2-7; the D segment could be TRBD1, given 5 matching bases. The junction shows trimming of 6 bases on V and 0 bases on J, plus 12 bases between the germline ends. The CDR3 covers 14 residues, taking in both the cysteine and the valine. Just CDR3 DNA is preserved here, 42 bases in frame from base 1. CDR1 and CDR2 were assigned from the germline V gene as SGHAT and FQNNGV.